This entry features one T cell receptor (beta chain) sequence. Its antigen is currently unknown. This entry comes from a study of T cells in women clearing cervical HPV infection. Background on the study: HLA type stays a possible confounder, typing being limited. Findings of the study overall: Richness plus V gene abundances separated cases from controls with AUC less than 0.9.

Using immunoSEQ multiplex PCR, the repertoire was profiled, and TCRdb retains in-frame clones only, with some absent. This table holds 10,000 to 15,000 clones. Cervical HPV DNA detected by MY09/MY11 PCR, typed by dot-blot. The receptor's source is a woman between 18 and 75 years old with a cervical HPV16 infection that either progressed to CIN3+ or cleared (not recorded which). The sample was blood buffy coat.

The CDR3: CASKVAGQNYGYTF. CDR3 bases read: TGTGCCAGCAAGGTGGCGGGTCAAAACTATGGC. The chain couples TRBV6-2 or TRBV6-3 to TRBJ1-2; D is unresolved. The CDR3 extends 3 residues past the end of the read, so its final part is completed from the germline J gene. V lost 7 bases to trimming and J lost 2 bases, with 14 bases between them. The CDR3 is made up of 14 amino acids. Germline values: CDR1 MNHEY, CDR2 SVGEGT.